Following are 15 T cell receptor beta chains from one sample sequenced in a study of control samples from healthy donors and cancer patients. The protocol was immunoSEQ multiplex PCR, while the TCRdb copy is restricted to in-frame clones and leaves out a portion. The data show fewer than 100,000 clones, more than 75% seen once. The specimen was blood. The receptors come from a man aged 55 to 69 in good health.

The CDR3 DNA follows: TGTGCCAGCAGGCGGTGGGATTTCAATCAGCCCCAGCATTTT. Translated: CASRRWDFNQPQHF. This rearrangement joins TRBV5-6 to TRBJ1-5; no definite D call. The V gene lost 5 bases and the J gene lost 3 bases, with 12 bases spanning the gap. The CDR3 spans 14 residues. The germline gives CDR1 SGHDT, CDR2 YYEEEE.

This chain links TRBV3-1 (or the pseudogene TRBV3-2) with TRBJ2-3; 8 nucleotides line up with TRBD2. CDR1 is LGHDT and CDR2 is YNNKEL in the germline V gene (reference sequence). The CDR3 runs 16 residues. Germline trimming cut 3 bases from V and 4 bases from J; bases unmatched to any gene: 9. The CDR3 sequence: CASSQRLAQDPDTQYF. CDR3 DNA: TGTGCCAGCAGCCAGCGACTAGCGCAGGACCCAGATACGCAGTATTTT.

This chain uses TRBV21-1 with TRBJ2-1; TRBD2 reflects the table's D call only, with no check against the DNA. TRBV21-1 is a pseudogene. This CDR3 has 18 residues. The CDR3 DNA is TGTGCCAGCAGCAAAGACGCTAGCGGGGGGAGCTCCTACAATGAGCAGTTCTTC. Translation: CASSKDASGGSSYNEQFF.

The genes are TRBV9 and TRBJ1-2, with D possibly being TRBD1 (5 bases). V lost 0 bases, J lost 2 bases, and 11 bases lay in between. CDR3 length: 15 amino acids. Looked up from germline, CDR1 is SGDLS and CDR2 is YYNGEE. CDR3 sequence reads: CASSVDLAGNYGYTF. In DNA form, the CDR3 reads TGTGCCAGCAGCGTAGATCTCGCAGGGAACTATGGCTACACCTTC.

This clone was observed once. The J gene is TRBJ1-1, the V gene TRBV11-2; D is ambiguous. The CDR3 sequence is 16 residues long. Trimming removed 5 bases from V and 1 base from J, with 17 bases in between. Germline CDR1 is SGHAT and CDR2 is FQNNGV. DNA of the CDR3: TGTGCCAGCAGCAGCTTGGGCCCTGGGAAGAACACTGAAGCTTTCTTT. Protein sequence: CASSSLGPGKNTEAFF.

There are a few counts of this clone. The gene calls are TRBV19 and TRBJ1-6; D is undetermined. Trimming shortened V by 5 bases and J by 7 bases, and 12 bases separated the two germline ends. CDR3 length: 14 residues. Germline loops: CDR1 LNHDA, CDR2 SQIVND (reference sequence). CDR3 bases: TGTGCCAGTAGTCCGCGGCCGGAAAATTCACCCCTCCACTTT. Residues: CASSPRPENSPLHF.

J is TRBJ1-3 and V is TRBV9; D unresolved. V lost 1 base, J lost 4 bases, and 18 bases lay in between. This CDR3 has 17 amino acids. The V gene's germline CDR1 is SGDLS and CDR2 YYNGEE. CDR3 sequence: CASSVQSLARPGNTIYF. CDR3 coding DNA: TGTGCCAGCAGCGTACAATCCCTAGCAAGACCCGGAAACACCATATATTTT. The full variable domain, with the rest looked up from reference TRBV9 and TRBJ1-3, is DSGVTQTPKHLITATGQRVTLRCSPRSGDLSVYWYQQSLDQGLQFLIQYYNGEERAKGNILERFSAQQFPDLHSELNLSSLELGDSALYFCASSVQSLARPGNTIYFGEGSWLTVV.

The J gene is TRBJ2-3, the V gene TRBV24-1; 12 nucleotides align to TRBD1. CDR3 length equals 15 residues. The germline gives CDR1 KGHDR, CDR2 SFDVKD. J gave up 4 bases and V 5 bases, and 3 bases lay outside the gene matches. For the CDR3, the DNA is TGTGCCACCAGTGCCCGGGACAGGGGGCCAGATACGCAGTATTTT. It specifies CATSARDRGPDTQYF.

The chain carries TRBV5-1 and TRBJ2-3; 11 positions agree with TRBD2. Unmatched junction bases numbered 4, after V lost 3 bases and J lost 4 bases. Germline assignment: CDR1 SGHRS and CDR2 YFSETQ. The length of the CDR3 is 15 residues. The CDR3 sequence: CASSYSGGASDTQYF. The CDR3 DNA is TGCGCCAGCAGCTATAGCGGGGGGGCTTCAGATACGCAGTATTTT.

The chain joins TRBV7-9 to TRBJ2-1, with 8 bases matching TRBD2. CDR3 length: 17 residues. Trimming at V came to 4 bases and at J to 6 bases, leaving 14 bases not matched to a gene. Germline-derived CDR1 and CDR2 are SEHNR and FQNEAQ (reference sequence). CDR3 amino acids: CASSSSQQAGVFNEQFF. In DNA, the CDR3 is TGTGCCAGCAGCTCATCCCAGCAAGCGGGAGTATTCAATGAGCAGTTCTTC.

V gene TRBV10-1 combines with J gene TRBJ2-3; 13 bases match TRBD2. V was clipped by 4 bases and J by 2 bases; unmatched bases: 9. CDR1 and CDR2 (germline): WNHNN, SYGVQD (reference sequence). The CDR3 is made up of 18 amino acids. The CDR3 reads CASSAPGLAGRFTDTQYF. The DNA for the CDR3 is TGCGCCAGCAGTGCACCGGGACTAGCGGGACGGTTCACAGATACGCAGTATTTT.

In nucleotides, the CDR3 is TGCGCCAACCTGGGAGGGCTAAGCAATCAGCCCCAGCATTTT. Its translation: CANLGGLSNQPQHF. The chain links TRBV5-1 to TRBJ1-5, with unresolved D. V dropped 9 bases and J dropped 1 base, with 14 bases sitting between them. In germline, CDR1 is SGHRS, CDR2 YFSETQ. This CDR3 has 14 amino acids.

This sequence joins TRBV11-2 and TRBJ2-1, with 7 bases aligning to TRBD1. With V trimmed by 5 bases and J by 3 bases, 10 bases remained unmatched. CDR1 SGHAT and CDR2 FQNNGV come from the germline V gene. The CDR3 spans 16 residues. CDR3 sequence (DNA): TGTGCCAGCAGCGAGTGGAGACAGGGTCGCTACAATGAGCAGTTCTTC. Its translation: CASSEWRQGRYNEQFF.

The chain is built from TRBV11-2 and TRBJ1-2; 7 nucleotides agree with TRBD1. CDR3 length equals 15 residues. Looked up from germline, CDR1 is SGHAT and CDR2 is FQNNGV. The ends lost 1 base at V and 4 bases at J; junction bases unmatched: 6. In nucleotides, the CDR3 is TGTGCCAGCAGCTTAGGCGCGCAGGGGGTCTATGGCTACACCTTC. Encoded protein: CASSLGAQGVYGYTF.

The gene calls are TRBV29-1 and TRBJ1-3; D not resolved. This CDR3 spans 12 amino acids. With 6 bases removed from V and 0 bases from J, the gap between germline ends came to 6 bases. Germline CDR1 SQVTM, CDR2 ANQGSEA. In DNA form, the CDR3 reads TGCAGCGTCAGGCACTCTGGAAACACCATATATTTT. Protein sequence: CSVRHSGNTIYF.